A selection of T cell receptor beta chains follows, all from one sample in a study of blood T cell repertoires in COVID-19. Only in-frame clones appear in the TCRdb table, and some are missing; sequencing was by immunoSEQ multiplex PCR. The sample contains about 210,000 clones, about four fifths of which appear only once. Sequenced: PBMCs or T cells enriched from blood (not recorded which). The receptors originated from a woman aged 45-59 years with acute COVID-19. Both conserved end residues are part of each CDR3. The D gene is left open where the match is weak. Clone size is not always given. Where it is, it says once, few, many or a class for expanded clones.

clone_size: once; v_call: TRBV2; d_call: TRBD2; cdr3_length: 14; j_call: TRBJ2-1; cdr3_aa: CASSQAGGYNEQFF; cdr3_nt: TGTGCCAGCAGTCAAGCGGGGGGCTACAATGAGCAGTTCTTC
clone_size: NA; v_call: TRBV21-1; d_call: NA; cdr3_length: 15; j_call: TRBJ2-1; cdr3_aa: CASSKGIRGRNEQFF; cdr3_nt: TGTGCCAGCAGCAAAGGTATTCGCGGGAGAAATGAGCAGTTCTTC
clone_size: NA; v_call: TRBV10-3; d_call: NA; cdr3_length: 13; j_call: TRBJ2-3; cdr3_aa: CATADNRQDTQYF; cdr3_nt: TGTGCCACCGCCGATAATAGACAGGATACGCAGTATTTT
clone_size: NA; v_call: TRBV18; d_call: TRBD1; cdr3_length: 16; j_call: TRBJ1-5; cdr3_aa: CASSRDTGVNNQPQHF; cdr3_nt: TGTGCCAGCTCACGGGACACAGGGGTTAACAATCAGCCCCAGCATTTT
clone_size: NA; v_call: TRBV6-2/TRBV6-3; d_call: TRBD1; cdr3_length: 16; j_call: TRBJ1-6; cdr3_aa: CASSPDRPSYNSPLHF; cdr3_nt: TGTGCCAGCAGTCCGGACAGGCCCTCCTATAATTCACCCCTCCACTTT
clone_size: NA; v_call: TRBV6-2/TRBV6-3; d_call: NA; cdr3_length: 15; j_call: TRBJ2-7; cdr3_aa: CASSYYGQGAYEQYF; cdr3_nt: TGTGCCAGCAGTTACTATGGGCAGGGCGCCTACGAGCAGTACTTC
clone_size: NA; v_call: TRBV4-2; d_call: NA; cdr3_length: 13; j_call: TRBJ2-1; cdr3_aa: CASSLGGVHEQFF; cdr3_nt: TGTGCCAGCAGCCTAGGAGGGGTCCATGAGCAGTTCTTC
clone_size: NA; v_call: TRBV5-1; d_call: NA; cdr3_length: 15; j_call: TRBJ1-5; cdr3_aa: CASSPGLHSNQPQHF; cdr3_nt: TGCGCCAGCAGCCCCGGTCTTCATAGCAATCAGCCCCAGCATTTT
clone_size: NA; v_call: TRBV25-1; d_call: TRBD2; cdr3_length: 15; j_call: TRBJ2-5; cdr3_aa: CASSPGGSYQETQYF; cdr3_nt: TGTGCCAGCAGCCCGGGGGGGTCGTACCAAGAGACCCAGTACTTC
clone_size: few; v_call: TRBV7-2; d_call: TRBD1; cdr3_length: 14; j_call: TRBJ1-1; cdr3_aa: CASSRTGGNTEAFF; cdr3_nt: TGTGCCAGCAGCAGGACAGGGGGTAACACTGAAGCTTTCTTT
clone_size: NA; v_call: TRBV19; d_call: NA; cdr3_length: 13; j_call: TRBJ1-5; cdr3_aa: CASNRGSNQPQHF; cdr3_nt: TGTGCCAGTAATCGGGGAAGCAATCAGCCCCAGCATTTT
clone_size: once; v_call: TRBV7-9; d_call: NA; cdr3_length: 15; j_call: TRBJ2-2; cdr3_aa: CASSLDTSRTGELFF; cdr3_nt: TGTGCCAGCAGCTTAGACACTTCGCGGACCGGGGAGCTGTTTTTT
clone_size: NA; v_call: TRBV6-6; d_call: NA; cdr3_length: 10; j_call: TRBJ2-7; cdr3_aa: CASSNNEQYF; cdr3_nt: TGTGCCAGCAGTAATAACGAGCAGTACTTC
clone_size: NA; v_call: TRBV5-1; d_call: NA; cdr3_length: 17; j_call: TRBJ2-1; cdr3_aa: CASSPTSWSRSYNEQFF; cdr3_nt: TGCGCCAGCAGCCCAACTTCTTGGAGTCGGTCCTACAATGAGCAGTTCTTC
clone_size: NA; v_call: TRBV9; d_call: TRBD1; cdr3_length: 16; j_call: TRBJ2-5; cdr3_aa: CASSVARDSLQETQYF; cdr3_nt: TGTGCCAGCAGCGTTGCACGGGACAGCCTACAAGAGACCCAGTACTTC
clone_size: NA; v_call: TRBV7-2; d_call: TRBD1; cdr3_length: 16; j_call: TRBJ1-5; cdr3_aa: CASSSWTGGSNQPQHF; cdr3_nt: TGTGCCAGCAGCTCATGGACAGGGGGCAGCAATCAGCCCCAGCATTTT
clone_size: NA; v_call: TRBV7-8; d_call: NA; cdr3_length: 15; j_call: TRBJ1-4; cdr3_aa: CASSEPQGIAEKLFF; cdr3_nt: TGTGCCAGCAGCGAACCCCAGGGAATAGCCGAAAAACTGTTTTTT
clone_size: NA; v_call: TRBV7-3; d_call: NA; cdr3_length: 13; j_call: TRBJ2-2; cdr3_aa: CASSFLLTGELFF; cdr3_nt: TGTGCCAGCAGCTTCCTCCTAACCGGGGAGCTGTTTTTT
clone_size: NA; v_call: TRBV5-1; d_call: TRBD2; cdr3_length: 16; j_call: TRBJ2-5; cdr3_aa: CASSLTTSGGKETQYF; cdr3_nt: TGCGCCAGCAGCTTAACGACTAGCGGGGGAAAAGAGACCCAGTACTTC
clone_size: NA; v_call: TRBV5-1; d_call: NA; cdr3_length: 15; j_call: TRBJ1-5; cdr3_aa: CASSLGGGSGQPQHF; cdr3_nt: TGCGCCAGCAGCTTGGGCGGGGGAAGCGGACAGCCCCAGCATTTT
clone_size: NA; v_call: TRBV29-1; d_call: TRBD1; cdr3_length: 14; j_call: TRBJ2-1; cdr3_aa: CSVEVDRGHLGQFF; cdr3_nt: TGCAGCGTTGAAGTGGACAGGGGGCATCTGGGGCAGTTCTTC
clone_size: few; v_call: TRBV27; d_call: NA; cdr3_length: 11; j_call: TRBJ1-5; cdr3_aa: CASSLSKPQHF; cdr3_nt: TGTGCCAGCAGTCTAAGTAAGCCCCAGCATTTT
clone_size: once; v_call: TRBV6-5; d_call: NA; cdr3_length: 13; j_call: TRBJ1-1; cdr3_aa: CASILEVNTEAFF; cdr3_nt: TGTGCCAGCATCTTAGAGGTAAACACTGAAGCTTTCTTT
clone_size: NA; v_call: TRBV5-6; d_call: NA; cdr3_length: 15; j_call: TRBJ2-5; cdr3_aa: CASSPEGRYQETQYF; cdr3_nt: TGTGCCAGCAGCCCGGAGGGGCGGTACCAAGAGACCCAGTACTTC
clone_size: many; v_call: TRBV11-3; d_call: NA; cdr3_length: 14; j_call: TRBJ2-2; cdr3_aa: CASSLETIGGELFF; cdr3_nt: TGTGCCAGCAGCTTAGAAACCATCGGCGGGGAGCTGTTTTTT
clone_size: NA; v_call: TRBV27; d_call: NA; cdr3_length: 17; j_call: TRBJ1-6; cdr3_aa: CASSLTGLNSYNSPLHF; cdr3_nt: TGTGCCAGCAGTTTAACGGGACTGAACTCCTATAATTCACCCCTCCACTTT
clone_size: NA; v_call: TRBV5-1; d_call: NA; cdr3_length: 14; j_call: TRBJ1-6; cdr3_aa: CASSPNPGVSPLHF; cdr3_nt: TGCGCCAGCAGCCCTAATCCAGGGGTTTCACCCCTCCACTTT
clone_size: NA; v_call: TRBV11-2; d_call: TRBD1; cdr3_length: 15; j_call: TRBJ1-1; cdr3_aa: CASSDRTGENTEAFF; cdr3_nt: TGTGCCAGCAGCGACCGGACAGGGGAGAACACTGAAGCTTTCTTT
clone_size: NA; v_call: TRBV4-3; d_call: NA; cdr3_length: 15; j_call: TRBJ1-1; cdr3_aa: CASSQEAVMNTEAFF; cdr3_nt: TGCGCCAGCAGCCAAGAGGCAGTCATGAACACTGAAGCTTTCTTT
clone_size: NA; v_call: TRBV3-1/TRBV3-2; d_call: NA; cdr3_length: 12; j_call: TRBJ2-7; cdr3_aa: CASSQVPSEQYF; cdr3_nt: TGTGCCAGCAGCCAAGTTCCTTCCGAGCAGTACTTC
clone_size: few; v_call: TRBV10-1; d_call: TRBD1; cdr3_length: 17; j_call: TRBJ1-5; cdr3_aa: CASSESRRTGVGQPQHF; cdr3_nt: TGCGCCAGCAGTGAAAGCAGGAGGACAGGGGTGGGTCAGCCCCAGCATTTT
clone_size: NA; v_call: TRBV18; d_call: TRBD1; cdr3_length: 15; j_call: TRBJ2-7; cdr3_aa: CASSPGTADRGSQYF; cdr3_nt: TGTGCCAGCTCACCAGGGACAGCGGACCGGGGTAGTCAGTACTTC
clone_size: NA; v_call: TRBV27; d_call: NA; cdr3_length: 16; j_call: TRBJ2-7; cdr3_aa: CASSPELATSSYEQYF; cdr3_nt: TGTGCCAGCAGCCCCGAGCTAGCTACCAGCTCCTACGAGCAGTACTTC
clone_size: once; v_call: TRBV11-2; d_call: NA; cdr3_length: 16; j_call: TRBJ2-2; cdr3_aa: CASSLTAGPDTGELFF; cdr3_nt: TGTGCCAGCAGCTTAACGGCGGGACCCGACACCGGGGAGCTGTTTTTT
clone_size: NA; v_call: TRBV2; d_call: TRBD1; cdr3_length: 15; j_call: TRBJ1-5; cdr3_aa: CASSADRGSNQPQHF; cdr3_nt: TGTGCCAGCAGCGCCGACAGGGGCAGCAATCAGCCCCAGCATTTT
clone_size: few; v_call: TRBV28; d_call: TRBD1; cdr3_length: 16; j_call: TRBJ1-2; cdr3_aa: CASRTSQGATGYGYTF; cdr3_nt: TGTGCCAGCAGGACGTCACAGGGGGCGACTGGTTATGGCTACACCTTC
clone_size: NA; v_call: TRBV4-1; d_call: NA; cdr3_length: 16; j_call: TRBJ2-3; cdr3_aa: CASSHVGSPAGDTQYF; cdr3_nt: TGCGCCAGCAGCCATGTGGGTAGCCCAGCTGGAGATACGCAGTATTTT
clone_size: few; v_call: TRBV28; d_call: TRBD1; cdr3_length: 12; j_call: TRBJ2-7; cdr3_aa: CASQQGTGEQYF; cdr3_nt: TGTGCCAGTCAACAGGGGACGGGCGAGCAGTACTTC
clone_size: NA; v_call: TRBV6-4; d_call: TRBD2; cdr3_length: 14; j_call: TRBJ2-3; cdr3_aa: CASSDGGGQDTQYF; cdr3_nt: TGTGCCAGCAGTGACGGCGGGGGGCAAGATACGCAGTATTTT
clone_size: NA; v_call: TRBV28; d_call: TRBD2; cdr3_length: 17; j_call: TRBJ2-7; cdr3_aa: CASSLWTTGLAGTEQYF; cdr3_nt: TGTGCCAGCAGTTTATGGACGACAGGACTAGCGGGAACCGAGCAGTACTTC
clone_size: few; v_call: TRBV7-2; d_call: NA; cdr3_length: 13; j_call: TRBJ1-2; cdr3_aa: CASSLTRSGGYTF; cdr3_nt: TGTGCCAGCAGCTTAACGAGGTCGGGTGGCTACACCTTC
clone_size: once; v_call: TRBV5-1; d_call: NA; cdr3_length: 15; j_call: TRBJ2-3; cdr3_aa: CASSLDVGVGDTQYF; cdr3_nt: TGCGCCAGCAGCTTGGACGTCGGGGTTGGAGATACGCAGTATTTT
clone_size: NA; v_call: TRBV11-3; d_call: TRBD2; cdr3_length: 14; j_call: TRBJ2-1; cdr3_aa: CASSLVGLAGGLIF; cdr3_nt: TGTGCCAGCAGCTTAGTGGGACTAGCGGGGGGGCTGATCTTC
clone_size: NA; v_call: TRBV6-1; d_call: TRBD1; cdr3_length: 14; j_call: TRBJ2-7; cdr3_aa: CASSERTGGDEQYF; cdr3_nt: TGTGCCAGCAGTGAGAGGACAGGGGGCGACGAGCAGTACTTC
clone_size: NA; v_call: TRBV28; d_call: TRBD1; cdr3_length: 17; j_call: TRBJ2-7; cdr3_aa: CASSPPGQGRSSYEQYF; cdr3_nt: TGTGCCAGCAGTCCCCCCGGACAGGGCCGCAGCTCCTACGAGCAGTACTTC
clone_size: NA; v_call: TRBV4-1; d_call: NA; cdr3_length: 14; j_call: TRBJ1-1; cdr3_aa: CASSQVQGPTEAFF; cdr3_nt: TGCGCCAGCAGCCAAGTGCAGGGGCCCACTGAAGCTTTCTTT
clone_size: once; v_call: TRBV5-1; d_call: TRBD2; cdr3_length: 16; j_call: TRBJ2-1; cdr3_aa: CASSLVSGSSYNEQFF; cdr3_nt: TGCGCCAGCAGCTTGGTTAGCGGGAGCTCCTACAATGAGCAGTTCTTC
clone_size: NA; v_call: TRBV5-5; d_call: NA; cdr3_length: 14; j_call: TRBJ1-3; cdr3_aa: CASSLTGLMDTIYF; cdr3_nt: TGTGCCAGCAGCTTAACAGGGCTGATGGACACCATATATTTT
clone_size: few; v_call: TRBV28; d_call: TRBD1; cdr3_length: 15; j_call: TRBJ1-4; cdr3_aa: CASSDPGSGGGKLFF; cdr3_nt: TGTGCCAGCAGTGATCCTGGGTCAGGGGGCGGAAAACTGTTTTTT
clone_size: NA; v_call: TRBV19; d_call: NA; cdr3_length: 15; j_call: TRBJ1-1; cdr3_aa: CASSSLADHRVPLLF; cdr3_nt: TGTGCCAGTAGCTCATTGGCGGATCACCGGGTACCTCTCCTTTTT